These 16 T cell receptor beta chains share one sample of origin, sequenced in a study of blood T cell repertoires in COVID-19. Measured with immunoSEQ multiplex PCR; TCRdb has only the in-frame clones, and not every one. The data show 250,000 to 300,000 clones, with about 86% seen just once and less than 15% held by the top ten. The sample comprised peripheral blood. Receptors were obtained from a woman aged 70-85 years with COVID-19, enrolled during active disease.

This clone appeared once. CDR3 DNA sequence: TGCAGTGCTAGTTACCGGCGGGGTCCAGATACGCAGTATTTT. It yields the protein CSASYRRGPDTQYF. The chain carries TRBV20-1 and TRBJ2-3; D possibly corresponds to TRBD2 (6 bases). Trimming left V 3 bases short and J 4 bases short, with 14 bases between. Germline V gene sequence: CDR1 DFQATT, CDR2 SNEGSKA (reference sequence). The CDR3 is 14 residues long.

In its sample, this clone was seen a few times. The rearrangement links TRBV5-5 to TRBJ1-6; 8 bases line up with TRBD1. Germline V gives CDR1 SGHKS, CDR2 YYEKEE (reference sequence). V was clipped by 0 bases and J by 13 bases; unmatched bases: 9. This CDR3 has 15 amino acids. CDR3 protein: CASSLETGAVGPLHF. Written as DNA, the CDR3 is TGTGCCAGCAGCTTGGAGACAGGGGCTGTTGGTCCCCTCCACTTT. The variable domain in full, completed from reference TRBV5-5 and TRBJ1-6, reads DAGVTQSPTHLIKTRGQQVTLRCSPISGHKSVSWYQQVLGQGPQFIFQYYEKEERGRGNFPDRFSARQFPNYSSELNVNALLLGDSALYLCASSLETGAVGPLHFGNGTRLTVT.

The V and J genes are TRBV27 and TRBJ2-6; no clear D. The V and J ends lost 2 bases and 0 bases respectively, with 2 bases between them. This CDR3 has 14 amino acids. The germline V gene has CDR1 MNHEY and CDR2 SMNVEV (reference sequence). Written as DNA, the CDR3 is TGTGCCAGCAGTTTACACTCTGGGGCCAACGTCCTGACTTTC. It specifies CASSLHSGANVLTF.

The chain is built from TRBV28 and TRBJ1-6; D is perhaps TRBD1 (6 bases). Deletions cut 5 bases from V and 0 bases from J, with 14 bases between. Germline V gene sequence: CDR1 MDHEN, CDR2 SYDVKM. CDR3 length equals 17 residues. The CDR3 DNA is TGTGCCAGCAGTCCGCCGACAGGTAGCTCCTATAATTCACCCCTCCACTTT. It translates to CASSPPTGSSYNSPLHF.

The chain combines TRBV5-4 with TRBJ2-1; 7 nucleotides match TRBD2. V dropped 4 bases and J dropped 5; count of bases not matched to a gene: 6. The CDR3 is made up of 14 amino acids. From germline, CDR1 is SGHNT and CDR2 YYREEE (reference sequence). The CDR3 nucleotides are TGTGCCAGCAGCCTGCTGGGGGGGGACAATGAGCAGTTCTTC. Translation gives CASSLLGGDNEQFF. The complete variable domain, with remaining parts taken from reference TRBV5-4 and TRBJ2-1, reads ETGVTQSPTHLIKTRGQQVTLRCSSQSGHNTVSWYQQALGQGPQFIFQYYREEENGRGNFPPRFSGLQFPNYSSELNVNALELDDSALYLCASSLLGGDNEQFFGPGTRLTVL.

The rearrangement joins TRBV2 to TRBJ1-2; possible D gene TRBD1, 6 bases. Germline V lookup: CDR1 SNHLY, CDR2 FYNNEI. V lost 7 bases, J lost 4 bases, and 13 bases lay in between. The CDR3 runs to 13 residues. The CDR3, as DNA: TGTGCCAGCACCTCGACAGGCCCCTATGGCTACACCTTC. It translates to CASTSTGPYGYTF.

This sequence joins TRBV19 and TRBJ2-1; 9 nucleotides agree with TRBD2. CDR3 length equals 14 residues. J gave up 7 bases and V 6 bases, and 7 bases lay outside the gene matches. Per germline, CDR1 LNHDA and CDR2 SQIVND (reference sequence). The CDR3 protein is CASRYSGGINEQFF. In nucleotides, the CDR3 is TGTGCCAGTAGGTATAGCGGGGGAATTAATGAGCAGTTCTTC.

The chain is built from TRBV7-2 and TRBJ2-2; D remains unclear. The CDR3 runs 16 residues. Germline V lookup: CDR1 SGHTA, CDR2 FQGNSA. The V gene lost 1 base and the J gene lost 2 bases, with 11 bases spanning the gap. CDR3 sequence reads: CASSLVVTFNTGELFF. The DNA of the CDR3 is TGTGCCAGCAGCTTAGTTGTGACTTTTAACACCGGGGAGCTGTTTTTT.

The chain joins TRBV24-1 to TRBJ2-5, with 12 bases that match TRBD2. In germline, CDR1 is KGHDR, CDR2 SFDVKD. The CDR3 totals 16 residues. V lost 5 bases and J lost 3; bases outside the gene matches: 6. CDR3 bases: TGTGCCACCAGTGCCCGCCGGACTAGCGGGGAAGAGACCCAGTACTTC. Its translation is CATSARRTSGEETQYF.

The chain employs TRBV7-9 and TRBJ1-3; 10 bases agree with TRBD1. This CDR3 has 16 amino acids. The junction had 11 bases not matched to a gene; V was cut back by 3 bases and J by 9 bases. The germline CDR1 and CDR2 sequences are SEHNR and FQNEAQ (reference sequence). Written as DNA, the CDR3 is TGTGCCAGCAGCTTGGAGACAGGGGGCGCGAGTGGCACCATATATTTT. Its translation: CASSLETGGASGTIYF.

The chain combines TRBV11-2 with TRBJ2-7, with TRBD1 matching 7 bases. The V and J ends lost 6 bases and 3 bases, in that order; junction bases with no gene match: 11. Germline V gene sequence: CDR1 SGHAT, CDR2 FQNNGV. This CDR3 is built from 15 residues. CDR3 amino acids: CASSYSSGQSYEQYF. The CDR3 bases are TGTGCCAGCAGTTACTCCTCGGGACAGAGCTACGAGCAGTACTTC.

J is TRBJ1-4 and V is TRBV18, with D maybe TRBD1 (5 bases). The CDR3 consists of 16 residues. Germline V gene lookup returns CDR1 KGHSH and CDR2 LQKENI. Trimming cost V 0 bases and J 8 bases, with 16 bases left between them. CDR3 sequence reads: CASSPPSQGGGEKLFF. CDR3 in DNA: TGTGCCAGCTCACCACCCAGTCAGGGCGGGGGAGAAAAACTGTTTTTT.

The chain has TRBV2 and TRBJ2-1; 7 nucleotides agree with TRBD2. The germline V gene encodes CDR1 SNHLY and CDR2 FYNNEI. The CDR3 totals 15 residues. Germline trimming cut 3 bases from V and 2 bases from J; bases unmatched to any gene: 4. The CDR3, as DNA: TGTGCCAGCAGTGAGGATCGGGGGGCCTACAATGAGCAGTTCTTC. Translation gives CASSEDRGAYNEQFF.

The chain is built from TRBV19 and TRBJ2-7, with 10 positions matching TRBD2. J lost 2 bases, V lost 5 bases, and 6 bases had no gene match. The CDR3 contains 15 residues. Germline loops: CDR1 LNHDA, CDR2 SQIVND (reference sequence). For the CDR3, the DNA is TGTGCCAGTAGTTTTGGACTAGCGGTGGCCTACGAGCAGTACTTC. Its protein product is CASSFGLAVAYEQYF. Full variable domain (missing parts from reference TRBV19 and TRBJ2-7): DGGITQSPKYLFRKEGQNVTLSCEQNLNHDAMYWYRQDPGQGLRLIYYSQIVNDFQKGDIAEGYSVSREKKESFPLTVTSAQKNPTAFYLCASSFGLAVAYEQYFGPGTRLTVT.

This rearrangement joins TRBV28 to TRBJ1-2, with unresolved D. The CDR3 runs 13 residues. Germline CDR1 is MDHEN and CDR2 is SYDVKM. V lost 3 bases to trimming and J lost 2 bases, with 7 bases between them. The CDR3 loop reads CASSLSGNYGYTF. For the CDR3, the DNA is TGTGCCAGCAGTTTGTCCGGGAACTATGGCTACACCTTC.

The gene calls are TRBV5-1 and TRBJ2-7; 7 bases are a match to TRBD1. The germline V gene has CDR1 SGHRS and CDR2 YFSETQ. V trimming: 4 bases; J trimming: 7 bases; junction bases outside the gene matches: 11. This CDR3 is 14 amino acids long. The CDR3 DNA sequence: TGCGCCAGCAGCCCACCGGGCCCGGACAGGGAGCAGTACTTC. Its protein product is CASSPPGPDREQYF.